The rows below give T cell receptor beta chains drawn from one sample of a study of T cells in Graves' hyperthyroidism and ophthalmopathy. TCRdb re-derived calls from the multiplex PCR reads in MiXCR, one entry per CDR3 protein. The data contain some 620,000 distinct CDR3 sequences, around 15% of them singletons. The sample consisted of blood. The source of these receptors is a woman aged 30 to 39 with Graves' hyperthyroidism. Both conserved end residues are part of each CDR3. D genes are given only for firm matches. A row's size may be missing; if present it is once, few, many or a size class.

V gene	D gene	J gene	clone size	CDR3 protein	CDR3 DNA
TRBV7-3	.	TRBJ2-1	many	CASSLQSYNEQFF	TGTGCCAGCAGCTTACAGTCCTACAATGAGCAGTTCTTC
TRBV5-8	.	TRBJ2-7	few	CASRKLTSSYEQYF	TGTGCCAGCAGAAAACTGACGAGCTCCTACGAGCAGTACTTC
TRBV10-2	.	TRBJ2-3	.	CASRDDRDTQYF	TGCGCCAGCAGGGATGACAGGGATACGCAGTATTTT
TRBV2	TRBD2	TRBJ2-2	.	CASRALAVNTGELFF	TGTGCCAGTCGGGCCCTAGCGGTGAACACCGGGGAGCTGTTTTTT
TRBV11-3	.	TRBJ2-1	many	CASSSEGRLFNNEQFF	TGTGCCAGCAGCTCAGAAGGGAGGCTTTTTAACAATGAGCAGTTCTTC
TRBV20-1	.	TRBJ2-7	many	CSAARDRLEQYF	TGCAGTGCCGCCCGCGATCGCCTCGAGCAGTACTTC
TRBV6-1	TRBD1	TRBJ1-4	.	CATDRATATNEKLFF	TGTGCCACAGACAGGGCCACCGCAACTAATGAAAAACTGTTTTTT
TRBV3-1	.	TRBJ1-4	few	CASGGTALGKLFF	TGTGCCAGCGGGGGAACTGCCCTGGGAAAACTGTTTTTT
TRBV28	.	TRBJ1-1	many	CASSPPGIMNTEAFF	TGTGCCAGCAGCCCGCCCGGGATCATGAACACTGAAGCTTTCTTT
TRBV20-1	TRBD2	TRBJ2-1	many	CSARGLALEQFF	TGCAGTGCTAGGGGACTAGCACTTGAGCAGTTCTTC